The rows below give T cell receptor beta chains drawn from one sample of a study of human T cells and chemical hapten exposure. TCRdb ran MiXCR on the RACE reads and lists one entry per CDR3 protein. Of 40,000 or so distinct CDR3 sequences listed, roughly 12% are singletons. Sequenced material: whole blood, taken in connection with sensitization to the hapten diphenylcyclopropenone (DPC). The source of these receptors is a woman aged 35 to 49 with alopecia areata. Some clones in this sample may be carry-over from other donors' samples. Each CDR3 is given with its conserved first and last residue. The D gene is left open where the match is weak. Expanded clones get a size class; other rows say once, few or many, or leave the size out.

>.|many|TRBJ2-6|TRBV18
CASSPGASGANVLTF
TGTGCCAGCTCACCGGGGGCCTCTGGGGCCAACGTCCTGACTTTC
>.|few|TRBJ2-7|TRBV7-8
CASSPGGWEQYF
TGTGCCAGCAGCCCAGGGGGGTGGGAGCAGTACTTC
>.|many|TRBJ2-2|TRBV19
CASSIDLSSGGLTGELFF
TGTGCCAGTAGTATAGACCTAAGTTCCGGGGGGCTTACCGGGGAGCTGTTTTTT
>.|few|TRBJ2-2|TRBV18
CASHESGPGELFF
TGTGCCAGCCACGAGTCAGGCCCCGGGGAGCTGTTTTTT
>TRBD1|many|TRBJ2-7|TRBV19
CASTAGQGYEQYF
TGTGCCAGTACCGCGGGACAGGGCTACGAGCAGTACTTC
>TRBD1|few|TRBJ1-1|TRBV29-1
CSVARQGEAFF
TGCAGCGTAGCCAGACAGGGAGAAGCTTTCTTT
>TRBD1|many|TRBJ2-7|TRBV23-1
CASRGDRDTYEQYF
TGCGCCAGCAGGGGGGACAGGGATACCTACGAGCAGTACTTC
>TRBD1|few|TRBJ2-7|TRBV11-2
CASSSPGQGLYEQYF
TGTGCCAGCAGCTCGCCGGGACAGGGGTTGTACGAGCAGTACTTC
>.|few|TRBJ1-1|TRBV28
CASSFGSRNTEAFF
TGTGCCAGCAGTTTCGGCTCGAGGAACACTGAAGCTTTCTTT
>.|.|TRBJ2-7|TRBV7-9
CASTQGGNEQYF
TGTGCCAGTACACAGGGAGGGAACGAGCAGTACTTC
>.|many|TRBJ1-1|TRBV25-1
CASKAQGYGTEAFF
TGTGCCAGCAAGGCCCAGGGTTATGGAACTGAAGCTTTCTTT
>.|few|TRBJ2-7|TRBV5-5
CASSLFGGSYEQYF
TGTGCCAGCAGCTTGTTTGGCGGATCCTACGAGCAGTACTTC
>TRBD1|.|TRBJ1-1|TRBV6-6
CASSYRQGAFTEAFF
TGTGCCAGCAGTTACCGACAGGGGGCTTTCACTGAAGCTTTCTTT
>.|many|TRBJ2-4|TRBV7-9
CASSIGEETAKNIQYF
TGTGCCAGCAGCATAGGGGAGGAGACAGCGAAAAACATTCAGTACTTC
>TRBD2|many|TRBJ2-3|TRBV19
CASRREGRTDTQYF
TGTGCCAGTAGGCGGGAGGGCCGCACAGATACGCAGTATTTT
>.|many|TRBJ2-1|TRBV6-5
CASSYSSNEQFF
TGTGCCAGCAGTTACTCTTCCAATGAGCAGTTCTTC
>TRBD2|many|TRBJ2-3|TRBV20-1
CSASPGGAADTQYF
TGCAGTGCTAGCCCCGGGGGGGCCGCAGATACGCAGTATTTT
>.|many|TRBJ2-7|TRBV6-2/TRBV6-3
CASSPYYDEQYF
TGTGCCAGCAGTCCATACTACGACGAGCAGTACTTC
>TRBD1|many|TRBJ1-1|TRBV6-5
CASNPTGRNTEAFF
TGTGCCAGCAACCCGACAGGGAGGAACACTGAAGCTTTCTTT
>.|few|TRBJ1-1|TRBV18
CAGTGILNTEAFF
TGTGCCGGCACAGGGATTCTGAACACTGAAGCTTTCTTT
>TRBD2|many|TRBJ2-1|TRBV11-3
CASSLAPSQRGATYNEQFF
TGTGCCAGCAGCTTAGCCCCGTCTCAGCGGGGGGCTACCTACAATGAGCAGTTCTTC
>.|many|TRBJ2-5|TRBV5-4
CASSLGRTWGEEETQYF
TGTGCCAGCAGCTTGGGCCGGACGTGGGGGGAGGAGGAGACCCAGTACTTC
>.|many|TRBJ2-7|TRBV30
CAWSSGEYEQYF
TGTGCCTGGAGTTCCGGGGAGTACGAGCAGTACTTC
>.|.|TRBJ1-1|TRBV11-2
CASSLKGGRTEAFF
TGTGCCAGCAGCTTGAAGGGTGGGAGGACTGAAGCTTTCTTT
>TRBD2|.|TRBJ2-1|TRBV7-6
CASSPPGLAGYNEQFF
TGTGCCAGCAGCCCCCCAGGGCTAGCGGGATACAATGAGCAGTTCTTC
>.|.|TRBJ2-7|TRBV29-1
CSVVTDYEQYF
TGCAGCGTTGTAACTGATTACGAGCAGTACTTC
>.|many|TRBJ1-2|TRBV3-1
CASSQTGGIYGYTF
TGTGCCAGCAGCCAAACGGGAGGTATCTATGGCTACACCTTC
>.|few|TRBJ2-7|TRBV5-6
CASSSRVGGEQYF
TGTGCCAGCTCCTCGAGGGTAGGAGGCGAGCAGTACTTC
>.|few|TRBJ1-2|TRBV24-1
CATSSGLNYGYTF
TGTGCCACCAGTAGCGGACTTAACTATGGCTACACCTTC
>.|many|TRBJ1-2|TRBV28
CASSLITANYGYTF
TGTGCCAGCAGTTTAATTACAGCAAACTATGGCTACACCTTC
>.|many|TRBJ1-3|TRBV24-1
CATGDGAHSGNTIYF
TGTGCCACCGGGGATGGAGCTCACTCTGGAAACACCATATATTTT
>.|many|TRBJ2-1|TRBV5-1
CASSFSGTLRDEQFF
TGCGCCAGCAGTTTTAGCGGAACCTTAAGGGATGAGCAGTTCTTC
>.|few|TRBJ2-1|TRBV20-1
CSAGGPGNYNEQFF
TGCAGTGCTGGGGGGCCCGGGAACTACAATGAGCAGTTCTTC
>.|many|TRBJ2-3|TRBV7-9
CASSSGEEKDTQYF
TGTGCCAGCAGTTCTGGGGAGGAGAAAGATACGCAGTATTTT
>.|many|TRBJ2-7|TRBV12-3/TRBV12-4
CASSLDTTYEQYF
TGTGCCAGCAGTTTGGATACCACCTACGAGCAGTACTTC
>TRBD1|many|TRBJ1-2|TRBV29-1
CSVSRDSNLYGYTF
TGCAGCGTTTCGAGGGACAGTAATCTCTATGGCTACACCTTC
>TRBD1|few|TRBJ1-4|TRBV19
CASSIERGREKLFF
TGTGCCAGTAGTATCGAGAGGGGGCGTGAAAAACTGTTTTTT
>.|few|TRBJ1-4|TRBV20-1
CSASGSTEKLFF
TGCAGTGCTAGTGGTTCGACTGAAAAACTGTTTTTT
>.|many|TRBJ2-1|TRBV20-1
CSGWGSSNEQFF
TGCAGTGGCTGGGGCAGTAGCAATGAGCAGTTCTTC
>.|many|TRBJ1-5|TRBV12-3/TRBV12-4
CASTRDGQTGPQHF
TGTGCCAGCACCAGGGACGGCCAAACCGGGCCCCAGCATTTT